This TCR beta chain was retrieved from a study of blood T cell repertoires in COVID-19. Looking at the study overall: Italy, Spain and the United States were the sources of the convalescent and acute COVID-19 samples. From T cells, B-cell-depleted T cells, or PBMCs came the material, which was cDNA or gDNA.

As handled by the study authors: How many nucleated cells were present was estimated from reference gene primer amplification. Profiling relied on immunoSEQ multiplex PCR, and the TCRdb table lists in-frame clones only, not all of them. The V and J calls and the clone size are those of that table, but D and trimming were determined from the DNA. The sample lists about 39,000 clones; around 83% were seen once. Germline V gene data show CDR1 as KGHSH and CDR2 as LQKENI. CDR3 size: 16 residues. The trim removed 5 bases at V and 5 bases at J, leaving 12 bases unmatched. Sequencing input: peripheral blood. The genes are TRBV18 and TRBJ2-1; 7 bases fit TRBD1. This receptor was taken from an older man with acute or convalescent COVID-19. CDR3 amino acids: CASSILAGGTNNEQFF. The CDR3 region has the DNA TGTGCCAGCTCAATACTCGCAGGGGGAACTAACAATGAGCAGTTCTTC.